This paragraph covers one TCR beta chain sequence. Its target is unknown. Naivety among CD8 cells was defined by CD45RO negativity and positive CCR7 selection, thereby excluding terminally differentiated effector memory CD45RA+ cells. This entry belongs to a study of shared clonotypes between healthy human individuals. Study as a whole: CD4 naive and CD4 memory each took three plates per donor, while CD8 naive took two and CD8 memory one.

This CDR3 region has 14 residues. The trim removed 3 bases at V and 7 bases at J, leaving 5 bases unmatched. CDR1 and CDR2 from the germline V gene are KGHSH and LQKENI. Deep was the level used in running the assay. Sequencing used immunoSEQ multiplex PCR; TCRdb keeps in-frame clones, though not all of them. The sample includes about 1.9 million clones, around 93% seen only once; the top ten take over 1.5%. Findings and caveats of the study: Naive CD4 clonotypes overlapped across a handful of donors at approximately 5%. The authors expected sequencing depth to affect clonotype sharing among donors.

The genes are TRBV18 and TRBJ2-1; TRBD1 matches at 8 bases. The sample taken for sequencing was naive CD8+ T cells from PBMCs. This clonotype originated in a man aged 18 to 30 in good health. Some clones in this sample may be carry-over from other donors' samples. The CDR3 loop reads CASSPETGANEQFF. The CDR3 bases are TGTGCCAGCTCACCGGAGACAGGGGCGAATGAGCAGTTCTTC.